The entry below gives a single T cell receptor (beta chain) sequence along with its context. The sample holds a few counts of this clonotype. Its antigen remains unidentified. Within one base of it there is no much larger clone, and no base qualities were kept. From the germline V gene, CDR1 is KGHSH and CDR2 is LQKENI. Its CDR3 holds 15 amino acids, cysteine through phenylalanine. The sequence is cut down to CDR3 DNA, 45 bases in frame from base 1. V lost 2 bases and J lost 0 bases; the stretch between them is 8 bases long. This record belongs to a study of CD8 T cells in ankylosing spondylitis (TCRdb year 2017). About the full investigation: The study profiled T cell receptor beta repertoires in healthy donors and ankylosing spondylitis patients to find disease-linked TCR variants. The full study cohort comprised about 24 ankylosing spondylitis patients and 110 or so healthy donors. Peripheral blood samples were taken, and synovial fluid was additionally collected from ankylosing spondylitis patients.

Reads for this sample came from an Illumina HiSeq 2500. Quantitative 5'-RACE with molecular barcodes was the method used to prepare the TCR beta libraries. The source study handled its data this way. A new computational method based on a probabilistic model of VDJ rearrangement was used to identify disease-linked TCR variants. The raw public reads went through TCRdb reprocessing: fastp at Q25, MiXCR clone calling, in-frame beta chains kept. For every CDR3 protein sequence, its rows merge into one entry that carries the most common genes and DNA. TCRdb, not the original authors, processed these V and J calls. A total of a few hundred thousand distinct CDR3 sequences appear in this sample, about 20% of them only once. The top ten hold approximately 16% of the sample. General findings and caveats noted by the study authors: Some TCR beta motif variants had previously been reported in synovial fluid and blood of reactive arthritis patients, which suggested common disease-initiation mechanisms. In peripheral blood, the disease-linked clones were found at relatively low frequencies and had a CD8+ phenotype. Blood from ankylosing spondylitis patients appeared to be characterized by a TCR beta motif composed of under 10 highly homologous amino acid variants. According to the report, matched synovial fluid samples from ankylosing spondylitis patients were significantly enriched for the disease-linked clones.

This receptor was identified in a male donor with ankylosing spondylitis. The chain links TRBV18 with TRBJ2-1; the D gene identity is not certain. Source material: blood, either unsorted or a sorted T cell fraction (not recorded which). The CDR3 reads CASSPRPFSYNEQFF. Here is the DNA: TGTGCCAGCTCACCAAGACCCTTCTCCTACAATGAGCAGTTCTTC. This CDR3, with the reference TRBV18 and TRBJ2-1 proteins standing in past its ends, gives the full variable domain NAGVMQNPRHLVRRRGQEARLRCSPMKGHSHVYWYRQLPEEGLKFMVYLQKENIIDESGMPKERFSAEFPKEGPSILRIQQVVRGDSAAYFCASSPRPFSYNEQFFGPGTRLTVL.